One and the same sample provided the 9 T cell receptor beta chains below, sequenced in a study of blood T cell repertoires in COVID-19. Sequencing was performed with immunoSEQ multiplex PCR; in TCRdb, only in-frame clones are kept and a portion is missing. The sample carries about 180,000 clones, approximately 83% recorded once. The sample was peripheral blood. The receptors come from a man in his fifties with active or convalescent COVID-19.

The chain employs TRBV30 and TRBJ1-2; D is perhaps TRBD1 (6 bases). The CDR3 spans 15 residues. The germline V gene has CDR1 GTSNPN and CDR2 SVGIG (reference sequence). V was trimmed by 3 bases and J by 4 bases, leaving 18 bases between them. CDR3 sequence (DNA): TGTGCCTGGAGCCGGACTCCTGACAGGAGCTATGGCTACACCTTC. Translated, it gives CAWSRTPDRSYGYTF. The full variable domain, its missing parts supplied by reference TRBV30 and TRBJ1-2, is SQTIHQWPATLVQPVGSPLSLECTVEGTSNPNLYWYRQAAGRGLQLLFYSVGIGQISSEVPQNLSASRPQDRQFILSSKKLLLSDSGFYLCAWSRTPDRSYGYTFGSGTRLTVV.

This chain uses TRBV27 with TRBJ1-2; TRBD1 matches at 9 bases. Germline V gene sequence: CDR1 MNHEY, CDR2 SMNVEV (reference sequence). This CDR3 has 14 residues. V was clipped by 4 bases and J by 5 bases; unmatched bases: 5. In nucleotides, the CDR3 is TGTGCCAGCAGTTGGGGACAGGGAGGATATGGCTACACCTTC. It yields the protein CASSWGQGGYGYTF.

The chain is built from TRBV27 and TRBJ2-4; the D gene is possibly TRBD2 (5 bases). CDR1 and CDR2 from the germline V gene are MNHEY and SMNVEV (reference sequence). The CDR3 length is 13 residues. V was clipped by 5 bases and J by 5 bases, with 10 bases between them. CDR3 coding DNA: TGTGCCAGCAGTCAACTAGGCCAAAACATTCAGTACTTC. Translating it yields CASSQLGQNIQYF.

A single count supports this clone. The rearrangement uses TRBV4-3 and TRBJ1-6; TRBD1 matches 8 bases. The V gene's germline CDR1 is LGHNA and CDR2 YSLEER. This CDR3 has 14 residues. The J segment lost 12 bases and the V segment lost 3 bases, leaving 7 bases of the junction unmatched. The CDR3 sequence: CASSHPQQGGPLHF. CDR3 DNA: TGCGCCAGCAGCCATCCCCAACAGGGGGGACCCCTCCACTTT.

V is TRBV6-5 and J is TRBJ1-3, with TRBD1 as a possible D gene (6 bases). The V gene's germline CDR1 is MNHEY and CDR2 SVGAGI. The CDR3 is 15 amino acids. V was trimmed by 4 bases and J by 0 bases, leaving 10 bases between them. The DNA for the CDR3 is TGTGCCAGCAGTTCAACGGACAGCTCTGGAAACACCATATATTTT. Its translation is CASSSTDSSGNTIYF.

This sequence joins TRBV7-2 and TRBJ1-5; D is uncertain. Trimming removed 3 bases from V and 4 bases from J, with 4 bases in between. The CDR3 sequence is 12 residues long. Per the germline V gene, CDR1 is SGHTA and CDR2 is FQGNSA. CDR3 residues: CASSFVNQPQHF. CDR3 nucleotide sequence: TGTGCCAGCAGCTTCGTGAATCAGCCCCAGCATTTT.

The chain has TRBV7-2 and TRBJ1-2, with D uncertain. Germline V gene lookup returns CDR1 SGHTA and CDR2 FQGNSA. The CDR3 covers 13 residues. V was clipped by 0 bases and J by 0 bases, with 2 bases between them. The chain's CDR3 is CASSLATNYGYTF. The CDR3 region has the DNA TGTGCCAGCAGCTTAGCCACTAACTATGGCTACACCTTC.

The rearrangement uses TRBV19 and TRBJ2-1; 11 bases are a match to TRBD2. V trimming: 2 bases; J trimming: 6 bases; junction bases outside the gene matches: 6. The CDR3 covers 16 residues. Per germline, CDR1 LNHDA and CDR2 SQIVND (reference sequence). The CDR3 DNA reads as TGTGCCAGTAGTATACTAGCGGGGGGTCGTGGCAATGAGCAGTTCTTC. Residues: CASSILAGGRGNEQFF.

The chain couples TRBV7-3 to TRBJ2-1, with 8 nucleotides matching TRBD1. J lost 11 bases, V lost 3 bases, and 6 bases had no gene match. This CDR3 has 13 amino acids. From germline, CDR1 is SGHTA and CDR2 FQGTGA. This CDR3 reads CASSLARDRQQFF. CDR3 nucleotides: TGTGCCAGCAGCTTGGCTCGGGACAGGCAGCAGTTCTTC.